This TCR beta chain came from a study of long-term antiretroviral therapy in people with HIV (dated by TCRdb to the early 2020s). With respect to the entire study: The earliest samples were collected approximately a decade before the 2015 WHO recommendation for immediate ART, a period when ART was typically delayed until CD4 counts fell. A retrospective serial study tested whether changes in peripheral blood TRB repertoire composition and diversity were associated with ART initiation and durable HIV suppression. A total of about 190 cryopreserved PBMC samples were contributed to the cohort by 30 adults with confirmed HIV infection, with samples collected serially over a mean of about 6 years (range 1-12). Among the 30 to 35 participants with HIV, ten to twelve were female. No cross-contamination during QIAcube processing was shown when test extractions of a monoclonal T-cell line were performed alongside roughly 30 polyclonal samples.

The immunoSEQ hsTCRB v3.0 assay was used at survey level resolution to sequence the TRB variable region. A depth of about 40,000-50,000 T-cell genomes per sample was targeted for TRB sequencing. TRB libraries were pooled and sequenced on an Illumina MiSeq using a v3 150-cycle kit. Per the authors' processing: Repertoire analysis was run in R within a reproducible Nextflow workflow that covered QC, data transformation and analysis. LymphoSeq2, an R package for exploring AIRR-Seq data, was used to implement custom analyses. A few samples yielding fewer than 5000 total TRB sequences were excluded, leaving over 150 analyzed HIV repertoires. Among the 180 or so HIV repertoires that were kept, almost 60 were collected before ART initiation and over 120 were collected after ART initiation. Each repertoire was downsampled to 5000 TRB nucleotide sequences, and summary statistics were averaged across 100 downsampling iterations. Only TRB sequences with CDR3 regions of at least seven amino acids were retained for analysis. Two measures captured diversity: a Shannon entropy-derived clonality score and the Gini coefficient. In repertoire networks, the top 5000 CDR3 amino acid sequences were linked whenever an edit distance of one separated two sequences. For TRB CDR3 amino acid sequences, antigen specificity groups and MHC restriction were predicted with GLIPH2. To flag known associations with CMV, EBV, HIV or tissue antigens, CDR3 amino acid sequences were compared against VDJdb and McPAS-TCR. Pre-ART, post-ART and control groups were compared with Wilcoxon signed-rank tests and Holm-Bonferroni correction. The clones in this table, taken by TCRdb from immuneACCESS, are in-frame only. Not every clone is retained; where verified, under half of the shortfall comes from an unresolved V gene, and the cause of the rest is unknown. The V and J calls and clone size are taken from that table; D and trimming were inferred from the DNA. For this sample there are about 33,000 clones; 90% to 97% appear just once. In total, the top ten clones hold over 2% of the sample.

On this clone itself: Its antigen specificity is not known. Base qualities were left out, and no much larger clone turns up one base away.

Here is what the overall study found, with its caveats: A significant increase in TRB diversity was found to be associated with ART initiation, although TRB diversity was observed to remain significantly below that of transplant donor controls even after long-term ART. HIV repertoires had narrower CDR3 length ranges than controls, and the network structure suggested an antigen-experienced repertoire that shifted only slightly toward naive after ART. Inferences about post-ART repertoire changes were limited because no data were available on ART adherence, viral resistance or therapy changes. Because PBMC availability was limited, only the TCR beta chain was sequenced, with no alpha chain pairing. The samples span the years 2004 to 2017, and the ART regimens used may be less effective than current regimens. Because pre-ART samples had limited cell numbers, unsorted PBMC were profiled rather than sorted CD4+ and CD8+ T cells. At every time point, the repertoire was dominated by expanded TRB clones first identified before ART initiation, although this dominance fluctuated and, in many PLHIV, declined after ART.

To be included, a participant needed at least one PBMC sample from before ART initiation plus at least two post-ART samples. All participants with HIV were treated in the United States of America. Cryopreserved samples of about 0.95-11 million PBMC were thawed and washed before DNA extraction. At the time of the earliest PBMC sample for each participant with HIV, ages ranged from about 23 to 60 years. Per participant, PBMC samples came from 1-4 timepoints prior to ART initiation and 2-8 timepoints following ART initiation, for a median of 7 samples. For every participant, serial HIV viral load, CD4+ T-cell count, ART history and demographic data were obtained. Using a Qiagen kit on a QIAcube, genomic DNA was extracted from unsorted PBMC, with samples processed in batches of 12. Trimming takes 5 bases from V and 5 bases from J, and the germline ends sit 13 bases apart. CDR1 SGHNT and CDR2 YYREEE are derived from the germline V gene (reference sequence). The CDR3 starts with the cysteine, ends with the phenylalanine, and has 13 residues. Only the CDR3 part of the read is kept: 39 bases, read in frame from the first base.

The sample in question was unsorted PBMCs, obtained 6.5 to 6.6 years after starting antiretroviral therapy. The sequence links TRBV5-4 to TRBJ1-1, with the D gene uncertain. The receptor was isolated from a man aged 30 to 39 with HIV. The CDR3 sequence is CASRTGSETEAFF. The DNA sequence is as follows: TGTGCCAGCAGGACCGGGTCCGAGACTGAAGCTTTCTTT.